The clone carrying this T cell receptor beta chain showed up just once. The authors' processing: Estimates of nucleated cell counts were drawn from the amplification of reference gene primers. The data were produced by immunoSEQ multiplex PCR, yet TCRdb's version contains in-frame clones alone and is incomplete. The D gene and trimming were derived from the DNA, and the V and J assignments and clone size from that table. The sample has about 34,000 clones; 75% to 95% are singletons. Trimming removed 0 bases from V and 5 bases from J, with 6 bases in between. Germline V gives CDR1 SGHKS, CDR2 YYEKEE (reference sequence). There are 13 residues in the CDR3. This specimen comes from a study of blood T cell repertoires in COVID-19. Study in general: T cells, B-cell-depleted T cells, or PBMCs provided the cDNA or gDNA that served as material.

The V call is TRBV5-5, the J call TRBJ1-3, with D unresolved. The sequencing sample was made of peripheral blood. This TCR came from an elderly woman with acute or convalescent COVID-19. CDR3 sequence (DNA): TGTGCCAGCAGCTTGGAGCCGAGAAACACCATATATTTT. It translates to CASSLEPRNTIYF.